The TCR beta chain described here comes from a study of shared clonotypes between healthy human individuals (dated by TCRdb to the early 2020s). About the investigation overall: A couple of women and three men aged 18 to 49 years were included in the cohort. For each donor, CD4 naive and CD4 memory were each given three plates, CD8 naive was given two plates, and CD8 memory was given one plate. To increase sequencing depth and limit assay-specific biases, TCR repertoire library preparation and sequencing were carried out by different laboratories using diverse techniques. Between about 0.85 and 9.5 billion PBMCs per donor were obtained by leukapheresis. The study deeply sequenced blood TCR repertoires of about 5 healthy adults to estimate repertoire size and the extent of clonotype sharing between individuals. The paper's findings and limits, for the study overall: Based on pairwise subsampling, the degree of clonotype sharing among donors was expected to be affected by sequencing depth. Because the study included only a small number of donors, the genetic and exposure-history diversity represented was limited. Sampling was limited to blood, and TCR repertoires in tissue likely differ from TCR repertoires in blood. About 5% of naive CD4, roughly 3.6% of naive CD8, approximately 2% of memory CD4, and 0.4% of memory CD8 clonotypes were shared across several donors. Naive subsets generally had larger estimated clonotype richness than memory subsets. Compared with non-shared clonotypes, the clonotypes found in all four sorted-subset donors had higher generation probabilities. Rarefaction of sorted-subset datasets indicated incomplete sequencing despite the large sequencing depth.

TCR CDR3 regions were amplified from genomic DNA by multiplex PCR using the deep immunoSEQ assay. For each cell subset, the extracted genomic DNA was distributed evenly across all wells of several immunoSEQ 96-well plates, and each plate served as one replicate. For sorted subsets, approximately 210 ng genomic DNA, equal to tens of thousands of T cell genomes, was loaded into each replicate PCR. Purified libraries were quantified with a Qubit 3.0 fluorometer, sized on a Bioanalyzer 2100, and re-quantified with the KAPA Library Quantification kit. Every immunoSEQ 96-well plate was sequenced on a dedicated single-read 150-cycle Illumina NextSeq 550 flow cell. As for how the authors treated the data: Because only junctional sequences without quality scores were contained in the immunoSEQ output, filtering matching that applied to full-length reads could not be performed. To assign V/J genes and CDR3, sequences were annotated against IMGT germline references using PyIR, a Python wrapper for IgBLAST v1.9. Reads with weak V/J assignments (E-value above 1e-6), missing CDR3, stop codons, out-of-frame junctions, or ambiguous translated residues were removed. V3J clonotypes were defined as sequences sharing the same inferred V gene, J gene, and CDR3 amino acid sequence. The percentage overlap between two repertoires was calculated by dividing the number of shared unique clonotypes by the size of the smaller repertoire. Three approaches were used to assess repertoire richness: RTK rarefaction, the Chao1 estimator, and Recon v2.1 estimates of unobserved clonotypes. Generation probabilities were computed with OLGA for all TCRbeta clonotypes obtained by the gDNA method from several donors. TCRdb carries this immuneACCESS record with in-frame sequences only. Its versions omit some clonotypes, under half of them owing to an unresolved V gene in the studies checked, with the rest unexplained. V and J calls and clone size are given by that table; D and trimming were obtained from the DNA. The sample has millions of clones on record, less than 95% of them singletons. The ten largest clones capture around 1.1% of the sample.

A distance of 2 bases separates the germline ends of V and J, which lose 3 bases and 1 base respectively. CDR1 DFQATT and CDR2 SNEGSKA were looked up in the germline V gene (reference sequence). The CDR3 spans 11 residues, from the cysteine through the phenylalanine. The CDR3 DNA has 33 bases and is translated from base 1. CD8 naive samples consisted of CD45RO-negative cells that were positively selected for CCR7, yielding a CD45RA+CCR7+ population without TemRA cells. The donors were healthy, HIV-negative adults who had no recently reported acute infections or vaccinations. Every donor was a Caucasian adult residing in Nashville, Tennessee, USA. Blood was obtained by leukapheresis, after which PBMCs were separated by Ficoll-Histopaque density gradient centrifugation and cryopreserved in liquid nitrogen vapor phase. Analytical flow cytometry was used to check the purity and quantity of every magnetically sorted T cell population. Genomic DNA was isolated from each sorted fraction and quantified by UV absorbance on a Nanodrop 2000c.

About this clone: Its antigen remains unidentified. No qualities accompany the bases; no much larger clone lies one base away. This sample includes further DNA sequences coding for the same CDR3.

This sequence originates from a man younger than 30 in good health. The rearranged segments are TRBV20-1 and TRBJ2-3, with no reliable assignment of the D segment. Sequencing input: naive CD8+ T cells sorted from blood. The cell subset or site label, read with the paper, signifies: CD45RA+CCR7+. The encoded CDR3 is CSASGTDTQYF. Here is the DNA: TGCAGTGCTAGCGGCACAGATACGCAGTATTTT.